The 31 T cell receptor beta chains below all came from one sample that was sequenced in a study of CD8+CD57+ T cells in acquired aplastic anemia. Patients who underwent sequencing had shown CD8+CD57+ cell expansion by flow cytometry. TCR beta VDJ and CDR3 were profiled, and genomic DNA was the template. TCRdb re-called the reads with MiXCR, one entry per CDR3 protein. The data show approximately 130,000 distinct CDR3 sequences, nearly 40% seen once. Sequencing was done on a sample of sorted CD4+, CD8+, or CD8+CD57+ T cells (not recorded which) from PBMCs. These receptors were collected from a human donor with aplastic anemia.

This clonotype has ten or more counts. The CDR3 nucleotides are TGTGCCAGCAGTGACTCCTATCCAAGCTCCTACGAGCAGTACGTC. It encodes CASSDSYPSSYEQYV. The chain combines TRBV6-4 with TRBJ2-7; no clear D. Germline values: CDR1 MRHNA, CDR2 SNTAGT. Trimming cost V 0 bases and J 0 bases, with 9 bases left between them. This CDR3 is built from 15 residues.

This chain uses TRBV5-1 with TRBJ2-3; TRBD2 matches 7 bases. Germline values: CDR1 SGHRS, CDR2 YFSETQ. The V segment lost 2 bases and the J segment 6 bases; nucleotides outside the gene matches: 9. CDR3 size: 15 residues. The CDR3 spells CASSFATLGGDTQYF. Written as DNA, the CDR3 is TGCGCCAGCAGCTTCGCGACTCTGGGAGGGGATACGCAGTATTTT.

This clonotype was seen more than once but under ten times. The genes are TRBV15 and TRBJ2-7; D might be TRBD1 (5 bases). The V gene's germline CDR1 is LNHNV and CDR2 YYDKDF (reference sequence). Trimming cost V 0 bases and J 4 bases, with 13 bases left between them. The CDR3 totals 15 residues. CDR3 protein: CATSREPGSAYEQYF. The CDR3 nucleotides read TGTGCCACCAGCAGAGAACCAGGGTCAGCTTACGAGCAGTACTTC.

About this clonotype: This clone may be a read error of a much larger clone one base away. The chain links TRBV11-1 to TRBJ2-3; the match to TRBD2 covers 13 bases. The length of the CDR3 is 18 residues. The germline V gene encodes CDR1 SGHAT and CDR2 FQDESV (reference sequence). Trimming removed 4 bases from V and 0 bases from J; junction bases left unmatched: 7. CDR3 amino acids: CASSSSLAGGPSTDTQYF. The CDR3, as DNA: TGTGCCAGCAGCTCATCACTAGCGGGGGGGCCTAGCACAGATACGCAGTATTTT.

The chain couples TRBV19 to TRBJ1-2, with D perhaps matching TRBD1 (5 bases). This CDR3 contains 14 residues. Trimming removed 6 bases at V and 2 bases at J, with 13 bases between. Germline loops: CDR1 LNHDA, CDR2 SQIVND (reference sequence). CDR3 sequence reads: CASSTGTYNYGYTF. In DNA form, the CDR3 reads TGTGCCAGTAGCACTGGGACGTACAACTATGGCTACACCTTC.

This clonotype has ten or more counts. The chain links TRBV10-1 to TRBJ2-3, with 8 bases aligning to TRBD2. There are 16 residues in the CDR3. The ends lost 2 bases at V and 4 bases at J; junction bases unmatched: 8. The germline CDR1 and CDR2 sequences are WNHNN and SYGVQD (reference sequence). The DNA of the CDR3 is TGCGCCAGCAGTGAGAGTAGCGGGGACCCCTCAGATACGCAGTATTTT. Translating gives CASSESSGDPSDTQYF.

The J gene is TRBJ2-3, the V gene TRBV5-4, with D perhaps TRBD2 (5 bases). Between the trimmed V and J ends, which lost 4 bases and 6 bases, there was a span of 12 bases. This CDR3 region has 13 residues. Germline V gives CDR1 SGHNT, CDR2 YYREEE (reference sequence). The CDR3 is CASSRDGLDTQYF. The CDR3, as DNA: TGTGCCAGCAGCCGGGATGGGCTGGATACGCAGTATTTT.

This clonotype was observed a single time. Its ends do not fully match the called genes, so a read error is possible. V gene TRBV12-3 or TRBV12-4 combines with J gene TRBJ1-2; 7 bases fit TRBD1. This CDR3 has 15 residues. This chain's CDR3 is CAGSFVLDRYYDYTF. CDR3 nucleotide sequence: TGTGCCGGCAGTTTTGTTCTGGACAGGTACTATGACTACACCTTC.

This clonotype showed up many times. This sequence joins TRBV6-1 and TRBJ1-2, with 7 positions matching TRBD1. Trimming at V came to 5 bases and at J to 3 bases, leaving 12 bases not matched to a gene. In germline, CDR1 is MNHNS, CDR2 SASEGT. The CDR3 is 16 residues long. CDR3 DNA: TGTGCCAGCAGTCCGTATGGGACAGTGGGGGACTATGGCTACACCTTC. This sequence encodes CASSPYGTVGDYGYTF.

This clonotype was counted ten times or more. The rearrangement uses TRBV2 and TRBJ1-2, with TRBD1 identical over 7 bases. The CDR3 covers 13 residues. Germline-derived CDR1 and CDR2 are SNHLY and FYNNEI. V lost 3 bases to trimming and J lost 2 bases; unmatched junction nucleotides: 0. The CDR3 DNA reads TGTGCCAGCAGTGAGACAGGGAACTATGGCTACACCTTC. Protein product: CASSETGNYGYTF.

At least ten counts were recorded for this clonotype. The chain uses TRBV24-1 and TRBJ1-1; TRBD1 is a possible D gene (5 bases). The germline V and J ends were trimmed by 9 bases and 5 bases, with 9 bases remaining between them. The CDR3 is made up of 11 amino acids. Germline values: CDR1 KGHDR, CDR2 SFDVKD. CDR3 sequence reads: CATVGGTEAFF. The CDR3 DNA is TGTGCCACCGTGGGGGGAACTGAAGCTTTCTTT.

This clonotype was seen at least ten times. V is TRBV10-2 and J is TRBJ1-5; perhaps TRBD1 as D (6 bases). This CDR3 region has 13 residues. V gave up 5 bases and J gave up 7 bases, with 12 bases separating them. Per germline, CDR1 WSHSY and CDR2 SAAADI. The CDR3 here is CASSTGRGQPQHF. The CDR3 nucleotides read TGCGCCAGCAGTACAGGGAGGGGACAGCCCCAGCATTTT.

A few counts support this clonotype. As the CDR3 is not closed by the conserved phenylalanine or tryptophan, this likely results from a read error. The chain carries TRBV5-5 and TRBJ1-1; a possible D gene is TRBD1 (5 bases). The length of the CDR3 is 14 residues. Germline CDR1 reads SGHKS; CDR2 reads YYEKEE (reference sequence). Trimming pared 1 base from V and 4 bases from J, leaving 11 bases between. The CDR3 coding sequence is TGTGCCAGCAGCTTGAAAGGGACGGCCACTGAAGCTTTCCTT. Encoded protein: CASSLKGTATEAFL.

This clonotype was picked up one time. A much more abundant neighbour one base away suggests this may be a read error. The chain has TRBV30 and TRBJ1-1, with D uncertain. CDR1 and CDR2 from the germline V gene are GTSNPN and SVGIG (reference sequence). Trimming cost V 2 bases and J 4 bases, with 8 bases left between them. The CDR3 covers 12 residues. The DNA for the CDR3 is TGTGCCTGGAGTACTCCGAGCACTGAAGCTTTCTTT. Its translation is CAWSTPSTEAFF.

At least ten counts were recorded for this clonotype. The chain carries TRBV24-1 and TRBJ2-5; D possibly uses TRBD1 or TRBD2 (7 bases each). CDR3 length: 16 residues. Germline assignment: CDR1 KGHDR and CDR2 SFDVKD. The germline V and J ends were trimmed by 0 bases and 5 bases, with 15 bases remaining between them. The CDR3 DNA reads TGTGCCACCAGTGATTTGCAGGGGGGGCCGTACGAGACCCAGTACTTC. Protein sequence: CATSDLQGGPYETQYF.

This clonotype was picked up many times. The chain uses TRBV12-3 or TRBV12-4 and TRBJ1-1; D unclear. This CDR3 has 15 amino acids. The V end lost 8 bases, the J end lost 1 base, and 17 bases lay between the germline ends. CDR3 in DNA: TGTGCCAGCCGTTCCGGCCGGAGGGCGAACACTGAAGCTTTCTTT. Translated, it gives CASRSGRRANTEAFF.

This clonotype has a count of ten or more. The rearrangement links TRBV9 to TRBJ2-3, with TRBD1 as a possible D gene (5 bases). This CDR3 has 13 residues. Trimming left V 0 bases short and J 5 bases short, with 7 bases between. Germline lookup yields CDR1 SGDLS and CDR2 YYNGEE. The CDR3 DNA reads TGTGCCAGCAGCGTAGAAGGGGTAGATACGCAGTATTTT. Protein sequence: CASSVEGVDTQYF.

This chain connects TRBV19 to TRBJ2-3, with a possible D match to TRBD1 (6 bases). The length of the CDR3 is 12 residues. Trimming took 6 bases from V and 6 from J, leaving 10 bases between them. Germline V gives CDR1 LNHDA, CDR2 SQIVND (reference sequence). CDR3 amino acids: CASSHREDTQYF. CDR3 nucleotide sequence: TGTGCCAGTAGCCACAGGGAGGATACGCAGTATTTT.

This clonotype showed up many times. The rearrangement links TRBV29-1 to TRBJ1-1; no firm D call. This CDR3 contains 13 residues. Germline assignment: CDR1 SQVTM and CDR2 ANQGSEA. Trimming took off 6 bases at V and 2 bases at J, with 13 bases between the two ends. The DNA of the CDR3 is TGCAGCGTGCTAAGGAGGGAAAACACTGAAGCTTTCTTT. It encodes CSVLRRENTEAFF.

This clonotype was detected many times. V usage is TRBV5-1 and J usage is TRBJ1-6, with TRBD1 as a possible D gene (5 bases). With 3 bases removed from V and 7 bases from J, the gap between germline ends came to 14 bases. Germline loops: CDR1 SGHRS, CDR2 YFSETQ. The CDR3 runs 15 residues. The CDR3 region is CASSSGPTMNSPLHF. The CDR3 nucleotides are TGCGCCAGCAGCTCGGGGCCGACGATGAATTCACCCCTCCACTTT.

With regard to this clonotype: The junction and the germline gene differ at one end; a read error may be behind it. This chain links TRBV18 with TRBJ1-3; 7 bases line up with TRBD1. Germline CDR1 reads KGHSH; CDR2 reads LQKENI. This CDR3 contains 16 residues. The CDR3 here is CASSPATGLSGNTIHF. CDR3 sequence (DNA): TGTGCCAGCTCACCCGCGACAGGGCTCTCTGGAAACACCATACATTTT.

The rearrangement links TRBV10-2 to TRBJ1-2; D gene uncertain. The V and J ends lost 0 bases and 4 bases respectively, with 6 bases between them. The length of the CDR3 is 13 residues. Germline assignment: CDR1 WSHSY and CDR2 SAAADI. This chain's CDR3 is CASSESRTYGYTF. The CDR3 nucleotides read TGCGCCAGCAGTGAGTCGCGGACCTATGGCTACACCTTC.

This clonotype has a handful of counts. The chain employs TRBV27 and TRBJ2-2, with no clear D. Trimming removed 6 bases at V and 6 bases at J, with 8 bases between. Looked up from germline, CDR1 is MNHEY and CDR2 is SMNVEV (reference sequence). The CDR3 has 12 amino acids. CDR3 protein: CASSYLAGELFF. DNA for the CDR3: TGTGCCAGCAGCTACTTGGCCGGGGAGCTGTTTTTT.

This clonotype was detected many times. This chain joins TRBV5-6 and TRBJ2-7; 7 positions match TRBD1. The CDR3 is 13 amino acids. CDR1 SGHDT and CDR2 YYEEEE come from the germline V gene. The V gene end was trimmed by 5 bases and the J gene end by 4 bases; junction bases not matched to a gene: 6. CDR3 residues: CASSFIQGYEQYV. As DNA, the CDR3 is TGTGCCAGCAGTTTTATACAGGGGTACGAGCAGTACGTC.

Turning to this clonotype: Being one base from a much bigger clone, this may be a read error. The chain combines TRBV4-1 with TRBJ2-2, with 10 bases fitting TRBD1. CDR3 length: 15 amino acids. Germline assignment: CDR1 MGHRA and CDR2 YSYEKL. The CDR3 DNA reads TGCGCCAGCAGCCACCCCCGGACAGGGGGGGGGGAGCCGTTTTTT. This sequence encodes CASSHPRTGGGEPFF.

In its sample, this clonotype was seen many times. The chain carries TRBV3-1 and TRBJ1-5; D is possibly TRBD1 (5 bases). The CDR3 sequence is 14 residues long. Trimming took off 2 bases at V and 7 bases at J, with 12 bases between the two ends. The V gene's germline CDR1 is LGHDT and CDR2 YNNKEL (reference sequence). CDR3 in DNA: TGTGCCAGCAGCCAATCGCAGGGAGCCCAGCCCCAGCATTTT. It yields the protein CASSQSQGAQPQHF. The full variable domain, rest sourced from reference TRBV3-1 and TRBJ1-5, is DTAVSQTPKYLVTQMGNDKSIKCEQNLGHDTMYWYKQDSKKFLKIMFSYNNKELIINETVPNRFSPKSPDKAHLNLHINSLELGDSAVYFCASSQSQGAQPQHFGDGTRLSIL.

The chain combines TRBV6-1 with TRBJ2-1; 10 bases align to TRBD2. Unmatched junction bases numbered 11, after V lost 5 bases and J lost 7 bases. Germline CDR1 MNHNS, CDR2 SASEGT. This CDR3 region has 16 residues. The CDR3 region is CASSPLSQRGGNEQFF. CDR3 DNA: TGTGCCAGCAGTCCCCTTAGCCAGCGGGGGGGGAATGAGCAGTTCTTC.

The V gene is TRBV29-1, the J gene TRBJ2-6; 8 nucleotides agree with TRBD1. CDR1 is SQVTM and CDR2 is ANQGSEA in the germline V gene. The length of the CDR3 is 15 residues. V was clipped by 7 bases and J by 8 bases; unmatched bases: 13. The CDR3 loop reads CSAGQGHSPPNVLTF. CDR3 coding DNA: TGCAGCGCCGGACAGGGTCATTCCCCCCCCAACGTCCTGACTTTC.

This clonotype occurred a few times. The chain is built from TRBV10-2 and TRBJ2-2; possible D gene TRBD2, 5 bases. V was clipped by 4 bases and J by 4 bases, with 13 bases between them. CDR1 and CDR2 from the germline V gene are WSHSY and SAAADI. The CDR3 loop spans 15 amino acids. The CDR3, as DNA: TGCGCCAGCAGTGGGACTGGACCGGGCACCGGGGAGCTGTTTTTT. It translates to CASSGTGPGTGELFF.

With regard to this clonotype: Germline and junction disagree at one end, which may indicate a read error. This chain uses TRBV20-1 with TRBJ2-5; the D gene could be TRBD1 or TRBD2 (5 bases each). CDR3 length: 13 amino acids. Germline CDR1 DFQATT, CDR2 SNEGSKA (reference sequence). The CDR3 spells CSAPLTGGEAQYF. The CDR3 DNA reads TGCAGTGCCCCCCTCACTGGGGGAGAGGCCCAGTACTTC.

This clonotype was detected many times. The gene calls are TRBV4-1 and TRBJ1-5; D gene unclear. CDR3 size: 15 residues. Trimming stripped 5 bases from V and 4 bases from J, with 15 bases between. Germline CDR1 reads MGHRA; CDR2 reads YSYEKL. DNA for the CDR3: TGCGCCAGCAGCTCCTTAGGTCTGGGAAATCAGCCCCAGCATTTT. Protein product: CASSSLGLGNQPQHF.